Each of the 23 T cell receptor beta chains below was sequenced from the same sample in a study of blood T cell repertoires in COVID-19. The assay was immunoSEQ multiplex PCR, and TCRdb's table has in-frame clones only and misses some. The sample has 70,000 to 80,000 clones; approximately 83% are singletons. Sequenced material: peripheral blood. Every receptor here comes from a human donor in a cohort sampled during active COVID-19.

The V call is TRBV29-1, the J call TRBJ2-5; 9 bases are a match to TRBD2. There are 14 residues in the CDR3. V lost 2 bases and J lost 0; bases outside the gene matches: 1. Germline loops: CDR1 SQVTM, CDR2 ANQGSEA. CDR3 residues: CSVESSGDQETQYF. The CDR3, as DNA: TGCAGCGTTGAATCTAGCGGGGACCAAGAGACCCAGTACTTC.

The gene calls are TRBV27 and TRBJ2-7; possible D gene TRBD1, 7 bases. Germline CDR1 is MNHEY and CDR2 is SMNVEV (reference sequence). V lost 10 bases to trimming and J lost 4 bases, with 20 bases between them. The CDR3 contains 14 residues. The CDR3 loop is CAKATRDSLYEQYF. DNA for the CDR3: TGTGCCAAGGCGACGCGGGACAGCCTATACGAGCAGTACTTC.

V usage is TRBV3-1 (or the pseudogene TRBV3-2) and J usage is TRBJ2-5; D is unclear. Germline assignment: CDR1 LGHDT and CDR2 YNNKEL (reference sequence). The ends were cut back, 5 bases at V and 4 bases at J, with 14 bases in the middle. CDR3 size: 14 residues. The CDR3 loop is CASSFTHTIETQYF. CDR3 nucleotides: TGTGCCAGCAGCTTTACTCATACCATAGAGACCCAGTACTTC.

The genes are TRBV19 and TRBJ1-2, with TRBD1 identical over 9 bases. The CDR3 contains 14 residues. Looked up from germline, CDR1 is LNHDA and CDR2 is SQIVND (reference sequence). Trimming cost V 4 bases and J 3 bases; bases outside gene matches: 3. For the CDR3, the DNA is TGTGCCAGTAGTAGGGGACAGGGCGACTATGGCTACACCTTC. Amino acids: CASSRGQGDYGYTF.

V and J are TRBV28 and TRBJ2-5; maybe TRBD2 (7 bases). CDR1 is MDHEN and CDR2 is SYDVKM in the germline V gene. This CDR3 comprises 15 residues. V was cut by 8 bases and J by 3 bases, with 19 bases left in between. This chain's CDR3 is CASSVRGAGEETQYF. The CDR3 DNA is TGTGCCAGCTCTGTCCGGGGGGCCGGCGAAGAGACCCAGTACTTC.

The V gene is TRBV28, the J gene TRBJ1-4, with D hard to call. The germline CDR1 and CDR2 sequences are MDHEN and SYDVKM. This CDR3 is 15 amino acids long. The V end was cut by 3 bases, the J end by 4 bases, with 12 bases between. The CDR3 sequence is CASSLTDGLNEKLFF. CDR3 nucleotides: TGTGCCAGCAGTTTGACGGACGGACTTAATGAAAAACTGTTTTTT.

The chain has TRBV5-1 and TRBJ2-1, with D possibly being TRBD1 (6 bases). Trimming removed 5 bases at V and 0 bases at J, with 24 bases between. CDR3 length: 19 residues. Germline-derived CDR1 and CDR2 are SGHRS and YFSETQ. CDR3 sequence reads: CASSMRIGTGSHSYNEQFF. CDR3 in DNA: TGCGCCAGCAGTATGCGTATTGGAACAGGGTCACACTCCTACAATGAGCAGTTCTTC.

About this clone itself: The junction shows a germline mismatch at one end, possibly a read error. The sample holds other DNA sequences that translate to the same CDR3. V usage is TRBV27 and J usage is TRBJ1-1; D may be TRBD1 (5 bases). There are 13 residues in the CDR3. Germline V CDR1 and CDR2: MNHEY, SMNVEV (reference sequence). The CDR3 DNA reads as TGTGCCAGCAGTTTTGGGGGGAACACCGAAGCTTTCTTT. Encoded protein: CASSFGGNTEAFF.

This chain connects TRBV6-5 to TRBJ2-6; D is perhaps TRBD1 (6 bases). With 6 bases removed from V and 6 bases from J, the gap between germline ends came to 12 bases. The CDR3 totals 14 residues. Germline CDR1 is MNHEY and CDR2 is SVGAGI. CDR3 residues: CASSVGQTANVLTF. Here the CDR3 DNA reads TGTGCCAGCAGCGTCGGACAGACGGCCAACGTCCTGACTTTC.

The chain has TRBV7-2 and TRBJ1-1; 9 bases line up with TRBD1. Germline CDR1 is SGHTA and CDR2 is FQGNSA. Trimming removed 4 bases from V and 5 bases from J; junction bases left unmatched: 5. The CDR3 sequence is 14 residues long. The CDR3 bases are TGTGCCAGCAGCTCCACCGGGACAGGGACTGAAGCTTTCTTT. The encoded protein is CASSSTGTGTEAFF. Drawing the rest from reference TRBV7-2 and TRBJ1-1, the complete variable domain is GAGVSQSPSNKVTEKGKDVELRCDPISGHTALYWYRQSLGQGLEFLIYFQGNSAPDKSGLPSDRFSAERTGGSVSTLTIQRTQQEDSAVYLCASSSTGTGTEAFFGQGTRLTVV.

This sequence joins TRBV5-6 and TRBJ2-6; perhaps TRBD2 as D (5 bases). V shed 3 bases and J shed 3 bases, with 10 bases lying between them. Germline V gene lookup returns CDR1 SGHDT and CDR2 YYEEEE. The CDR3 contains 15 residues. CDR3 residues: CASSWGEHGANVLTF. The CDR3, as DNA: TGTGCCAGCAGCTGGGGAGAACATGGGGCCAACGTCCTGACTTTC.

This chain links TRBV5-4 with TRBJ2-5, with 10 bases that match TRBD1. V shed 2 bases, J shed 0 bases, and the junction held 7 bases outside the gene matches. The germline V gene encodes CDR1 SGHNT and CDR2 YYREEE (reference sequence). This CDR3 comprises 17 residues. CDR3 bases: TGTGCCAGCAGCTTCGCCGGGACAGGGGTGTACCAAGAGACCCAGTACTTC. This codes for CASSFAGTGVYQETQYF.

This clone was observed a handful of times. The chain recombines TRBV3-1 (or the pseudogene TRBV3-2) with TRBJ1-2, with D possibly being TRBD1 (6 bases). From germline, CDR1 is LGHDT and CDR2 YNNKEL (reference sequence). Trimming pared 3 bases from V and 3 bases from J, leaving 11 bases between. The CDR3 is 14 amino acids. CDR3 DNA sequence: TGTGCCAGCAGCCAGAGTTCAGGGGACTATGGCTACACCTTC. Protein sequence: CASSQSSGDYGYTF.

This chain joins TRBV19 and TRBJ2-5, with D possibly matching TRBD2 (5 bases). The ends were cut back, 2 bases at V and 10 bases at J, with 11 bases in the middle. Germline CDR1 reads LNHDA; CDR2 reads SQIVND (reference sequence). This CDR3 spans 12 amino acids. The CDR3 DNA reads as TGTGCCAGTAGTATAAGCTTGGGAGACCAGTACTTC. Translated: CASSISLGDQYF.

The chain is built from TRBV24-1 and TRBJ2-3; 8 bases align to TRBD1. CDR3 length: 15 amino acids. With V trimmed by 4 bases and J by 5 bases, 7 bases remained unmatched. Looked up from germline, CDR1 is KGHDR and CDR2 is SFDVKD. The CDR3 is CATSDPTGGKDTQYF. The CDR3 nucleotides are TGTGCCACCAGTGACCCAACAGGGGGAAAAGATACGCAGTATTTT.

The CDR3 here is CASSVGQTGELFF. The CDR3 nucleotides read TGTGCCAGCTCGGTGGGACAGACCGGGGAGCTGTTTTTT. The chain joins TRBV18 to TRBJ2-2; 7 bases align to TRBD1. There are 13 residues in the CDR3. The germline CDR1 and CDR2 sequences are KGHSH and LQKENI. V gave up 6 bases and J gave up 5 bases; unmatched junction bases: 3.

The chain is built from TRBV6-6 and TRBJ1-2; 7 nucleotides line up with TRBD1. Germline-derived CDR1 and CDR2 are MNHNY and SVGAGI (reference sequence). The CDR3 length is 14 residues. V lost 5 bases and J lost 7; bases outside the gene matches: 10. The CDR3 is CASSAGQTYVGYTF. CDR3 DNA sequence: TGTGCCAGCAGTGCGGGACAGACATATGTTGGCTACACCTTC.

In its sample, this clone was seen a few times. The genes are TRBV7-2 and TRBJ1-6; 8 nucleotides align to TRBD1. The CDR3 contains 17 residues. Germline CDR1 and CDR2: SGHTA and FQGNSA. V gave up 4 bases and J gave up 8 bases; unmatched junction bases: 13. CDR3 bases: TGTGCCAGCAGCTCGCGGGTGGGCAGGGGGCGTGATTCACCCCTCCACTTT. Protein: CASSSRVGRGRDSPLHF.

This clone was counted once. The chain carries TRBV19 and TRBJ1-2; D gene ambiguous. The CDR3 has 16 residues. V lost 1 base to trimming and J lost 4 bases, with 16 bases between them. The germline CDR1 and CDR2 sequences are LNHDA and SQIVND (reference sequence). Here the CDR3 reads CASSIARRATPYGYTF. CDR3 nucleotide sequence: TGTGCCAGTAGTATAGCCCGGCGGGCGACTCCCTATGGCTACACCTTC. Together with reference TRBV19 and TRBJ1-2, the CDR3 gives the full variable domain: DGGITQSPKYLFRKEGQNVTLSCEQNLNHDAMYWYRQDPGQGLRLIYYSQIVNDFQKGDIAEGYSVSREKKESFPLTVTSAQKNPTAFYLCASSIARRATPYGYTFGSGTRLTVV.

The rearrangement uses TRBV28 and TRBJ2-1; perhaps TRBD2 as D (6 bases). The CDR3 runs 14 residues. Germline V gene lookup returns CDR1 MDHEN and CDR2 SYDVKM. Trimming shortened V by 6 bases and J by 4 bases, and 13 bases separated the two germline ends. Here the CDR3 reads CASRGGSLYNEQFF. The CDR3 DNA is TGTGCCAGCAGGGGGGGTAGTCTTTACAATGAGCAGTTCTTC.

This chain connects TRBV19 to TRBJ2-5, with D perhaps TRBD1 (6 bases). V was trimmed by 3 bases and J by 0 bases, leaving 11 bases between them. Germline assignment: CDR1 LNHDA and CDR2 SQIVND (reference sequence). CDR3 length: 15 amino acids. This CDR3 is CASSIRGEYQETQYF. The CDR3 DNA follows: TGTGCCAGTAGTATCAGGGGCGAGTACCAAGAGACCCAGTACTTC.

The V call is TRBV13, the J call TRBJ2-7; TRBD2 agrees at 9 bases. The CDR3 sequence is 18 residues long. In germline, CDR1 is PRHDT, CDR2 FYEKMQ (reference sequence). V trimming: 6 bases; J trimming: 0 bases; junction bases outside the gene matches: 15. CDR3 region: CASRTRGSGGQSSYEQYF. The CDR3 nucleotides are TGTGCCAGCAGGACGCGGGGTAGCGGGGGCCAGAGCTCCTACGAGCAGTACTTC.

This chain connects TRBV5-6 to TRBJ2-5; possibly TRBD2 for D (5 bases). Germline V gene lookup returns CDR1 SGHDT and CDR2 YYEEEE. V was cut by 0 bases and J by 0 bases, with 12 bases left in between. This CDR3 is built from 16 residues. CDR3 nucleotides: TGTGCCAGCAGCTTGGAGGGAGTCAGCTACCAAGAGACCCAGTACTTC. Translating it yields CASSLEGVSYQETQYF.